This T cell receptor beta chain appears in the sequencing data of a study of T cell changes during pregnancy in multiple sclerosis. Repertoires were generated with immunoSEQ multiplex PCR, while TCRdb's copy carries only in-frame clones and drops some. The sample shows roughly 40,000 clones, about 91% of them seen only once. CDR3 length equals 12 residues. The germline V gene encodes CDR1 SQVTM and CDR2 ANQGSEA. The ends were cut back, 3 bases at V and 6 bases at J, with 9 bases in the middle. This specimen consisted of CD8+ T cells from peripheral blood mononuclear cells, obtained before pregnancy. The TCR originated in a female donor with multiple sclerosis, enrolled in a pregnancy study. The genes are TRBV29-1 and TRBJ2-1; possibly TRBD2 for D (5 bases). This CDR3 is CSVELRANEQFF. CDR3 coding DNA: TGCAGCGTTGAGTTGCGGGCCAATGAGCAGTTCTTC.